The source of this TCR beta chain is a study of blood T cell repertoires in COVID-19 (dated by TCRdb to 2019 to 2021). The study in broad terms: Collaborator samples came from the United States, Italy and Spain and covered acute and convalescent phases of COVID-19. The samples were drawn from two sources: the first 160 participants of the ongoing ImmuneRACE study, and about 1,300 subjects contributed by 6 global collaborators. Where available, HLA class I and class II types were taken from metadata supplied by the sample provider and were not determined by assay-based typing. The dataset comprised deeply sampled blood TCRbeta repertoires from subjects exposed to, actively infected with, or recovered from COVID-19. Sample metadata almost always included a de-identified subject ID, COVID-19 status, age in years and sex. The repertoires were made available in a free public database intended to serve as a resource for research on the immune response to SARS-CoV-2. The material from the prospective study consisted of cDNA or gDNA derived from T cells, B-cell-depleted T cells, or PBMCs. Results and caveats for the whole study, not just this receptor: How much clinical and demographic metadata was included differed by source and by participant, and the metadata was provided uncurated.

Whole blood was collected in K2EDTA tubes by collaborating institutions according to the institutions' own protocols. For TCRbeta analysis, collaborators shipped samples as frozen whole blood, isolated PBMCs, or DNA extracted from either of those sample types. This clone occurred once. Its antigen is unknown. No much larger clone is present one base from it, and per-base qualities are unavailable. TCRbeta CDR3 regions were amplified from genomic DNA using the immunoSEQ Assay, a bias-controlled multiplex PCR. In the source study's methods: The number of nucleated cells in each sample was estimated from the amplification of reference gene primers within the assay. Sequence reads were collapsed and filtered to measure the absolute abundance of every unique TCRbeta CDR3 rearrangement. For each sample, productive Simpson clonality was calculated as the square root of Simpson's diversity index over productive rearrangements. TCRdb obtained this table from immuneACCESS and retained in-frame rearrangements with V and J assigned. These tables miss some clones; where compared with another copy, unresolved V genes account for less than half of the shortfall, and the remainder is unexplained. Clone size and V and J calls were adopted from that table, with D and trimming inferred from the DNA. The sample table shows about 150,000 clones, and 75% to 85% are seen once. The ten largest account for roughly 0.52% of the sample.

The TCR sequence derives from a man in his 60s with acute or convalescent COVID-19. The material sequenced was peripheral blood.

The CDR3: CASSEPASTDTQYF. The DNA sequence follows: TGTGCCAGCAGCGAGCCTGCCTCCACAGATACGCAGTATTTT. The receptor chain draws on TRBV5-4 and TRBJ2-3, with the identity of the D gene unclear. From the cysteine through the phenylalanine, the CDR3 covers 14 amino acids. Only the CDR3 portion is preserved as DNA: 42 bases, with reading frame beginning at the first base. The CDR1 and CDR2 encoded by the germline V gene (reference sequence) are SGHNT and YYREEE. V loses 4 bases of germline sequence and J loses 2 bases, and the interval between the two ends is 11 bases.